Below, 32 T cell receptor beta chains from the same sample are listed, as sequenced in a study of T cells expressing NK-cell markers. For each CDR3 protein, TCRdb gives one entry from its re-call of the 5' RACE reads, without DNA. The listing contains 500,000 to 700,000 distinct CDR3 sequences. Input material: blood T cells: a sorted CD56 or NKG2C T cell subset, CD4+ or CD8+ T cells, or bulk PBMC T cells (not recorded which). These receptors all stem from a man aged 18 to 30 in good health.

The rearrangement joins TRBV9 to TRBJ2-2; TCRdb proposes TRBD2, but this gene call is untestable without DNA. The CDR3 runs 14 residues. Germline V CDR1 and CDR2: SGDLS, YYNGEE. CDR3 residues: CASRRSGRSGELFF.

This rearrangement joins TRBV10-3 to TRBJ1-4; TCRdb proposes TRBD1, but this gene call is untestable without DNA. CDR1 is ENHRY, CDR2 SYGVKD, per germline. The CDR3 totals 13 residues. CDR3: CAITAREGEKLFF.

The chain joins TRBV6-1 to TRBJ2-3. Germline V lookup: CDR1 MNHNS, CDR2 SASEGT. This CDR3 spans 15 amino acids. The CDR3 sequence is CASSIAVYSTDTQYF.

The CDR3 sequence: CASSYRGGIRAFF. This chain links TRBV6-6 with TRBJ1-1. The germline V gene has CDR1 MNHNY and CDR2 SVGAGI (reference sequence). The CDR3 extends over 13 amino acids.

This chain connects TRBV5-5 to TRBJ2-1; TCRdb picks TRBD1, but there is no DNA to check that call. The germline gives CDR1 SGHKS, CDR2 YYEKEE (reference sequence). This CDR3 has 15 amino acids. CDR3: CASSLDSPVADEQFF.

V and J are TRBV18 and TRBJ2-5; the TRBD1 assignment by TCRdb is unverifiable without DNA. The CDR3 sequence is 16 residues long. CDR1 KGHSH and CDR2 LQKENI come from the germline V gene. The chain's CDR3 is CASSPFRQGAGETQYF.

This CDR3 reads CASSLRPGLAINEQFF. The chain has TRBV9 and TRBJ2-1; TCRdb picks TRBD2, but there is no DNA to check that call. Germline V gene data show CDR1 as SGDLS and CDR2 as YYNGEE. The CDR3 consists of 16 residues. Full variable domain (remainder filled in from reference TRBV9 and TRBJ2-1): DSGVTQTPKHLITATGQRVTLRCSPRSGDLSVYWYQQSLDQGLQFLIQYYNGEERAKGNILERFSAQQFPDLHSELNLSSLELGDSALYFCASSLRPGLAINEQFFGPGTRLTVL.

The chain links TRBV5-1 to TRBJ1-6; TCRdb lists TRBD1, though no DNA is available to test this call. The CDR3 has 17 amino acids. CDR1 SGHRS and CDR2 YFSETQ come from the germline V gene. The CDR3 reads CASSLAGTGNYNSPLHF.

The rearrangement uses TRBV5-1 and TRBJ2-2; TCRdb proposes TRBD1, but this gene call is untestable without DNA. The CDR3 length is 14 residues. Per the germline V gene, CDR1 is SGHRS and CDR2 is YFSETQ. The CDR3 loop is CASKGAENTGELFF.

The chain is built from TRBV7-9 and TRBJ1-6; lacking DNA, the TRBD1 call made by TCRdb goes unchecked. From germline, CDR1 is SEHNR and CDR2 FQNEAQ (reference sequence). The CDR3 extends over 17 amino acids. CDR3 loop: CASSSPSWTGNNSPLHF.

The rearrangement joins TRBV7-6 to TRBJ2-1. CDR3 length: 15 amino acids. Per the germline V gene, CDR1 is SGHVS and CDR2 is FNYEAQ. This CDR3 reads CASSTTGGPYNEQFF.

The rearrangement uses TRBV12-3 or TRBV12-4 and TRBJ2-4; TCRdb's D call of TRBD1 is untestable without DNA. The CDR3 has 12 residues. The CDR3 is CASSFEGNIQYF.

This chain uses TRBV4-1 with TRBJ1-5. This CDR3 is built from 16 residues. The V gene's germline CDR1 is MGHRA and CDR2 YSYEKL. CDR3 residues: CASSQDTEYSNQPQHF.

The V and J genes are TRBV20-1 and TRBJ2-4; TCRdb lists TRBD1, though no DNA is available to test this call. Germline CDR1 reads DFQATT; CDR2 reads SNEGSKA (reference sequence). This CDR3 spans 16 amino acids. CDR3: CSATPLGLSAKNIQYF.

V gene TRBV24-1 combines with J gene TRBJ2-2; the D gene TCRdb calls, TRBD1, cannot be checked with no DNA. CDR1 KGHDR and CDR2 SFDVKD come from the germline V gene. The CDR3 runs 15 residues. CDR3 residues: CATSDTDSNTGELFF.

This sequence joins TRBV27 and TRBJ2-1; the TCRdb D gene call, TRBD1, has no DNA to confirm it. There are 14 residues in the CDR3. Per the germline V gene, CDR1 is MNHEY and CDR2 is SMNVEV (reference sequence). CDR3 protein: CASSRDLPSPEQFF.

This sequence joins TRBV9 and TRBJ1-3; TCRdb's D call of TRBD1 is untestable without DNA. The CDR3 is 15 residues long. Germline loops: CDR1 SGDLS, CDR2 YYNGEE. CDR3 region: CASSARDLSGNTIYF.

This sequence joins TRBV11-1 and TRBJ2-5. The CDR3 loop spans 14 amino acids. Per the germline V gene, CDR1 is SGHAT and CDR2 is FQDESV (reference sequence). The CDR3 reads CASSSRTSEETQYF.

The V gene is TRBV7-8, the J gene TRBJ2-7; with no DNA, the TCRdb D assignment of TRBD2 cannot be verified. Germline CDR1 reads SGHVS; CDR2 reads FQNEAQ. The CDR3 has 19 amino acids. The CDR3: CASSLAGTSGRRIGYEQYF.

The chain couples TRBV5-5 to TRBJ2-5. This CDR3 spans 14 amino acids. Germline CDR1 is SGHKS and CDR2 is YYEKEE (reference sequence). CDR3 residues: CASSHQDGRETQYF.

V gene TRBV7-2 combines with J gene TRBJ2-7; the D call of TRBD2 rests on TCRdb alone, since no DNA is present to check it. The CDR3 runs to 15 residues. The germline gives CDR1 SGHTA, CDR2 FQGNSA. CDR3: CASSPRLAGGGEQYF.

V gene TRBV12-3 or TRBV12-4 combines with J gene TRBJ2-7; absent DNA, TCRdb's TRBD1 call cannot be checked. The CDR3 length is 14 residues. The CDR3 spells CASSLVNRYYEQYF.

The chain uses TRBV7-3 and TRBJ2-5; TCRdb designates TRBD1, a call that cannot be tested without DNA. Germline values: CDR1 SGHTA, CDR2 FQGTGA. The CDR3 contains 16 residues. CDR3 amino acids: CASSLGRVRKRETQYF.

The chain recombines TRBV4-2 with TRBJ2-3; TCRdb reports TRBD2, a call that lacks DNA to check it against. Germline loops: CDR1 LGHNA, CDR2 YNFKEQ. This CDR3 has 16 amino acids. The CDR3 region is CASSQGLADSTDTQYF.

The J gene is TRBJ2-3, the V gene TRBV29-1. This CDR3 contains 11 residues. Per the germline V gene, CDR1 is SQVTM and CDR2 is ANQGSEA. This CDR3 is CSVDRADTQYF.

This sequence joins TRBV9 and TRBJ1-6. Germline CDR1 SGDLS, CDR2 YYNGEE. This CDR3 spans 12 amino acids. CDR3 in amino acids: CASSVENSPLHF.

The V call is TRBV15, the J call TRBJ1-6; lacking DNA, the TRBD1 call made by TCRdb goes unchecked. From germline, CDR1 is LNHNV and CDR2 YYDKDF (reference sequence). The length of the CDR3 is 14 residues. CDR3 region: CATSRGADNSPLHF.

V is TRBV12-3 or TRBV12-4 and J is TRBJ2-5; there is no DNA to check the TCRdb D call of TRBD2. CDR3 length: 16 residues. CDR3 sequence: CASKGGGLAGEETQYF.

The V and J genes are TRBV30 and TRBJ2-1. This CDR3 is 13 amino acids long. Germline V lookup: CDR1 GTSNPN, CDR2 SVGIG (reference sequence). This CDR3 reads CAWGTGVWSEQFF.

This rearrangement joins TRBV6-5 to TRBJ1-6; TCRdb outputs TRBD1, but without DNA this stays unchecked. The CDR3 loop spans 15 amino acids. Germline V lookup: CDR1 MNHEY, CDR2 SVGAGI. CDR3 region: CASSYSRTGYSPLHF.

The chain combines TRBV12-3 or TRBV12-4 with TRBJ2-3; the TCRdb call, TRBD1, lacks DNA for checking. CDR3 length: 16 residues. The CDR3 reads CASNSGAGRGSDTQYF.

The chain couples TRBV5-5 to TRBJ1-5; TCRdb picks TRBD1, but there is no DNA to check that call. There are 18 residues in the CDR3. CDR1 is SGHKS, CDR2 YYEKEE, per germline (reference sequence). The CDR3: CASSPRDRGQGGNQPQHF.